This T cell receptor beta chain was captured by sequencing in a study of OX40 agonist ivuxolimab in advanced cancers. Produced via immunoSEQ multiplex PCR; TCRdb's table is partial and in-frame only. Counted here are more than 45,000 clones, 80% to 90% occurring once; the ten biggest clones make up roughly a tenth. V gave up 7 bases and J gave up 4 bases, with 12 bases separating them. This CDR3 comprises 12 residues. Per the germline V gene, CDR1 is SQVTM and CDR2 is ANQGSEA. Regarding the study as a whole: Expanded clones were, on average, more numerous in CD8+ T cells than in CD4+.

Patients were excluded for autoimmune disease history or systemic immunosuppression. About this clone: Its antigen is undetermined.

This receptor was taken from an adult with an advanced solid tumor such as melanoma, head and neck, liver or kidney cancer. The sample here was CD4+ or CD8+ T cells sorted from blood, taken in a trial of the OX40 agonist ivuxolimab. This sequence joins TRBV29-1 and TRBJ2-3; weak D call: TRBD1 (6 bases). The CDR3 protein is CSGSKGADTQYF. In nucleotides, the CDR3 is TGCAGCGGTAGCAAGGGGGCAGATACGCAGTATTTT.